This paragraph reports one TCR beta chain. Trimming removed 6 bases from V and 3 bases from J, with 15 bases in between. This CDR3 comprises 15 residues. As it was prepared, the TCRbeta library received unique molecular identifiers. TCRdb reprocessed the PCR reads via MiXCR and lists one record per CDR3 protein. The sample has about 640,000 distinct CDR3 sequences, under 15% seen once. This sample is drawn from a study of T-cell reconstitution after alpha-beta-depleted transplantation in children. The rearrangement links TRBV12-3 or TRBV12-4 to TRBJ2-1; D may be TRBD1 or TRBD2 (5 bases each). The clonotype was recovered from a male patient aged 10-17 years who had a stem cell transplant for acute myeloid leukemia, so the T cells may come from the graft donor. Here the sequenced sample was PBMCs, mostly from graft donor cells, taken 360 days after TCRalphabeta/CD19-depleted stem cell transplant. The CDR3 sequence: CASRSGTDNYNEQFF. CDR3 bases: TGTGCCAGCAGGTCCGGGACGGATAACTACAATGAGCAGTTCTTC.